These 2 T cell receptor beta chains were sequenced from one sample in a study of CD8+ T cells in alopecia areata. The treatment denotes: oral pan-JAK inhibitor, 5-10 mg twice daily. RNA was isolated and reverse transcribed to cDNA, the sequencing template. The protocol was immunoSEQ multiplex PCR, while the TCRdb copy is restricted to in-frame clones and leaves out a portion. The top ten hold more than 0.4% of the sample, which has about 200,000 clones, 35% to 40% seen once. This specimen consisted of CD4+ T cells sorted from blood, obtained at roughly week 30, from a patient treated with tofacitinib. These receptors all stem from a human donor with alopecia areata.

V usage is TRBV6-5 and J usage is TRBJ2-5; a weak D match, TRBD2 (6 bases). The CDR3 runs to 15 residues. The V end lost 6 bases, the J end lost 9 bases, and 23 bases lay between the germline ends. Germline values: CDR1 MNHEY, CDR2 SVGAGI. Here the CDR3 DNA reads TGTGCCAGCAGAGACCAAAAGAGGCGGGATGCGGCCCAGTACTTC. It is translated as CASRDQKRRDAAQYF.

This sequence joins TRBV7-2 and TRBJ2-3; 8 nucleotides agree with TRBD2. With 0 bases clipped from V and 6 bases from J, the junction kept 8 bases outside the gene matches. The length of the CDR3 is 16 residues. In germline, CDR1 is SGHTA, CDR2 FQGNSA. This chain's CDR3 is CASSLAELAGWDTQYF. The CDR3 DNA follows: TGTGCCAGCAGCTTAGCGGAGCTAGCGGGTTGGGATACGCAGTATTTT.